This passage covers 16 T cell receptor beta chains from one sample sequenced in a study of blood T cell repertoires in COVID-19. Generated by immunoSEQ multiplex PCR, the TCRdb table keeps only in-frame clones and is missing some. The profile covers some 40,000 clones, with 88% appearing a single time and roughly a fifth taken by the ten largest. Sequencing was performed on peripheral blood. Every receptor here comes from a man between 65 and 85 years old with acute or convalescent COVID-19.

The V and J genes are TRBV27 and TRBJ2-5; D is ambiguous. Deletions cut 3 bases from V and 2 bases from J, with 13 bases between. Germline V lookup: CDR1 MNHEY, CDR2 SMNVEV (reference sequence). The CDR3 extends over 15 amino acids. The CDR3 here is CASSFLSRIQETQYF. CDR3 DNA: TGTGCCAGCAGTTTTTTATCCAGGATACAAGAGACCCAGTACTTC.

This clone has a single count. V usage is TRBV4-3 and J usage is TRBJ2-1, with 8 bases matching TRBD2. Unmatched junction bases numbered 4, after V lost 5 bases and J lost 1 base. Per the germline V gene, CDR1 is LGHNA and CDR2 is YSLEER. The CDR3 contains 15 residues. The CDR3 DNA reads as TGCGCCAGCAGCTCTGCTAGCGGGTCCTACAATGAGCAGTTCTTC. Its translation is CASSSASGSYNEQFF.

The chain is built from TRBV11-1 and TRBJ1-1; 7 bases are a match to TRBD1. The ends lost 2 bases at V and 4 bases at J; junction bases unmatched: 7. Germline CDR1 and CDR2: SGHAT and FQDESV (reference sequence). The CDR3 contains 15 residues. The CDR3 DNA follows: TGTGCCAGCAGCTTACTGAAGGGGGCGAGCACTGAAGCTTTCTTT. Protein product: CASSLLKGASTEAFF.

This clone was seen a single time. The J gene is TRBJ2-1, the V gene TRBV6-5; D unclear. CDR1 and CDR2 (germline): MNHEY, SVGAGI. This CDR3 region has 14 residues. Between the trimmed V and J ends, which lost 6 bases and 7 bases, there was a span of 16 bases. DNA of the CDR3: TGTGCCAGCAGGCTAAGTAATTATGAGAATGAGCAGTTCTTC. Amino acids: CASRLSNYENEQFF.

The rearrangement uses TRBV5-1 and TRBJ2-3, with D unresolved. Germline CDR1 is SGHRS and CDR2 is YFSETQ. The ends were cut back, 0 bases at V and 0 bases at J, with 5 bases in the middle. The CDR3 contains 14 residues. In DNA, the CDR3 is TGCGCCAGCAGCTTGGGTAGCAGCACAGATACGCAGTATTTT. This codes for CASSLGSSTDTQYF.

This chain connects TRBV27 to TRBJ2-7; 12 nucleotides match TRBD1. V shed 0 bases, J shed 2 bases, and the junction held 8 bases outside the gene matches. There are 18 residues in the CDR3. CDR1 is MNHEY, CDR2 SMNVEV, per germline (reference sequence). DNA for the CDR3: TGTGCCAGCAGTTTATCTTTTTTGGGACAGGGGGCTGCCTACGAGCAGTACTTC. As protein: CASSLSFLGQGAAYEQYF.

The chain couples TRBV18 to TRBJ2-5, with D possibly being TRBD2 (6 bases). Per the germline V gene, CDR1 is KGHSH and CDR2 is LQKENI. This CDR3 comprises 16 residues. With 5 bases removed from V and 5 bases from J, the gap between germline ends came to 21 bases. The CDR3 protein is CASSSLPAGGMETQYF. The CDR3, as DNA: TGTGCCAGCTCATCCCTTCCCGCCGGGGGAATGGAGACCCAGTACTTC.

This rearrangement joins TRBV7-3 to TRBJ2-7; 8 bases line up with TRBD1. After removal of 5 bases from V and 3 bases from J, the junction contained 9 bases not matched to a gene. This CDR3 spans 15 amino acids. Looked up from germline, CDR1 is SGHTA and CDR2 is FQGTGA. The CDR3 DNA reads as TGTGCCAGCAGCCAATCCGGACAGGGAAACTACGAGCAGTACTTC. Its translation is CASSQSGQGNYEQYF.

This clone has only a few counts. The genes are TRBV5-1 and TRBJ2-1, with 8 bases identical to TRBD2. Losses at the gene ends were 7 bases for V and 5 bases for J; bases not matched to a gene: 8. Germline CDR1 SGHRS, CDR2 YFSETQ. This CDR3 contains 14 residues. CDR3 sequence: CASLREGRDNEQFF. The DNA for the CDR3 is TGCGCCAGCCTTCGGGAGGGCAGGGACAATGAGCAGTTCTTC.

The chain combines TRBV4-3 with TRBJ2-3; TRBD2 agrees at 7 bases. Germline values: CDR1 LGHNA, CDR2 YSLEER. CDR3 length: 17 amino acids. V lost 0 bases to trimming and J lost 2 bases; unmatched junction nucleotides: 8. The CDR3 DNA sequence: TGCGCCAGCAGCCAAGATGTATGGCGGGAGACCACAGATACGCAGTATTTT. Amino acid sequence: CASSQDVWRETTDTQYF.

The V and J genes are TRBV7-9 and TRBJ1-6, with 11 bases identical to TRBD1. V gave up 5 bases and J gave up 12 bases; unmatched junction bases: 15. Germline V gene lookup returns CDR1 SEHNR and CDR2 FQNEAQ (reference sequence). The CDR3 runs to 17 residues. CDR3 sequence: CASSDRDRGTTGEPLHF. CDR3 sequence (DNA): TGTGCCAGCAGCGACCGGGACAGGGGGACAACAGGGGAACCCCTCCACTTT.

The chain links TRBV5-1 to TRBJ2-2, with 8 bases aligning to TRBD1. The germline CDR1 and CDR2 sequences are SGHRS and YFSETQ. The junction had 5 bases not matched to a gene; V was cut back by 4 bases and J by 3 bases. The CDR3 is made up of 15 amino acids. CDR3 nucleotide sequence: TGCGCCAGCAGCGAGGACAGGGTTGACACCGGGGAGCTGTTTTTT. Amino acid sequence: CASSEDRVDTGELFF.

The chain joins TRBV7-6 to TRBJ2-7; 9 positions match TRBD1. The CDR3 extends over 17 amino acids. Trimming took 4 bases from V and 4 from J; bases not matched to a gene: 14. Germline lookup yields CDR1 SGHVS and CDR2 FNYEAQ. The CDR3 DNA is TGTGCCAGCAGCTCCATCAAGGACAGGGGCTGGAGGTACGAGCAGTACTTC. It is translated as CASSSIKDRGWRYEQYF.

The chain carries TRBV5-6 and TRBJ2-2; 8 bases are a match to TRBD1. The CDR3 totals 18 residues. From germline, CDR1 is SGHDT and CDR2 YYEEEE. V gave up 4 bases and J gave up 0 bases; unmatched junction bases: 11. The DNA for the CDR3 is TGTGCCAGCAGCGCGGGACAGGCCGACTTTCCGAACACCGGGGAGCTGTTTTTT. It translates to CASSAGQADFPNTGELFF.

V and J are TRBV9 and TRBJ2-7; 9 bases line up with TRBD2. Germline V gene data show CDR1 as SGDLS and CDR2 as YYNGEE. V lost 4 bases, J lost 6 bases, and 5 bases stayed unmatched. The CDR3 runs to 13 residues. CDR3 coding DNA: TGTGCCAGCAGCACCCAGACTAGCGGCGAGCAGTACTTC. Translated: CASSTQTSGEQYF.

This clone was recorded a few times. The chain employs TRBV4-3 and TRBJ2-2; 13 bases agree with TRBD2. The germline CDR1 and CDR2 sequences are LGHNA and YSLEER. CDR3 length: 18 residues. V shed 0 bases and J 2 bases; nucleotides not matched to a gene: 3. This chain's CDR3 is CASSQELAGGINTGELFF. In nucleotides, the CDR3 is TGCGCCAGCAGCCAAGAACTAGCGGGAGGGATAAACACCGGGGAGCTGTTTTTT.